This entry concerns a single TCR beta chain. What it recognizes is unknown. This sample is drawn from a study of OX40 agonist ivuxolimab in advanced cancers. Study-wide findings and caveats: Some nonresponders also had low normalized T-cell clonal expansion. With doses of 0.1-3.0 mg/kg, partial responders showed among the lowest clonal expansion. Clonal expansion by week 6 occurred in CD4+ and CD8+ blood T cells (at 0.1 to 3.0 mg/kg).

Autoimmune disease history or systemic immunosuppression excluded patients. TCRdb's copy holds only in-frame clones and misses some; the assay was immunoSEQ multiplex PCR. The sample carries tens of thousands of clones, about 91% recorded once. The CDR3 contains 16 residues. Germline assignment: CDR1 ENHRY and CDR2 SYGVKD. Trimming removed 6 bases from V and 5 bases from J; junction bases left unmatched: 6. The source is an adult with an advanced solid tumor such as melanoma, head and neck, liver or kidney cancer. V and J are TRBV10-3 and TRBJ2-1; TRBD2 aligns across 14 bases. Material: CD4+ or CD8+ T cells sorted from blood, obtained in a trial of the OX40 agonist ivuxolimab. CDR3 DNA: TGTGCCATCAGGGGGACTAGCGGGAGCAAACACAATGAGCAGTTCTTC. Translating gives CAIRGTSGSKHNEQFF.